Shown below are 21 T cell receptor beta chains from a single sample sequenced in a study of T cells in narcolepsy. Profiling relied on immunoSEQ multiplex PCR, and the TCRdb table lists in-frame clones only, not all of them. The sample has tens of thousands of clones, about 91% seen once. The sample comprised CD45RA- memory CD4+ T cells from PBMCs. All receptors come from a human donor with narcolepsy.

This chain uses TRBV14 with TRBJ1-3, with D hard to call. Looked up from germline, CDR1 is SGHDN and CDR2 is FVKESK. This CDR3 is built from 14 residues. Trimming shortened V by 4 bases and J by 0 bases, and 7 bases separated the two germline ends. The CDR3 here is CASSPNFSGNTIYF. In DNA, the CDR3 is TGTGCCAGCAGCCCGAACTTCTCTGGAAACACCATATATTTT.

The rearrangement links TRBV6-1 to TRBJ1-5; D is possibly TRBD1 (6 bases). The CDR3 totals 16 residues. Germline V gives CDR1 MNHNS, CDR2 SASEGT. With 4 bases removed from V and 3 bases from J, the gap between germline ends came to 16 bases. The CDR3 DNA reads TGTGCCAGCAGTGGTGTGCAGGGGAGTTCCAATCAGCCCCAGCATTTT. Translated: CASSGVQGSSNQPQHF.

This clone was recorded once. The V and J genes are TRBV18 and TRBJ1-3; D is unclear. Germline V gene data show CDR1 as KGHSH and CDR2 as LQKENI. CDR3 length: 17 residues. V dropped 3 bases and J dropped 0 bases, with 15 bases sitting between them. The CDR3 nucleotides are TGTGCCAGCTCACCGGGGTTGAGGGTTACCTCTGGAAACACCATATATTTT. This gives the protein CASSPGLRVTSGNTIYF. The variable domain in full, with the rest retrieved from reference TRBV18 and TRBJ1-3, is NAGVMQNPRHLVRRRGQEARLRCSPMKGHSHVYWYRQLPEEGLKFMVYLQKENIIDESGMPKERFSAEFPKEGPSILRIQQVVRGDSAAYFCASSPGLRVTSGNTIYFGEGSWLTVV.

This chain uses TRBV7-6 with TRBJ2-1; 7 nucleotides match TRBD2. CDR1 and CDR2 from the germline V gene are SGHVS and FNYEAQ. After removal of 5 bases from V and 5 bases from J, the junction contained 9 bases not matched to a gene. The CDR3 totals 15 residues. For the CDR3, the DNA is TGTGCCAGCAGCCGTCTAGCGGAAGGGAACAATGAGCAGTTCTTC. It codes for CASSRLAEGNNEQFF.

This chain connects TRBV4-2 to TRBJ1-5, with TRBD1 as a possible D gene (6 bases). Per germline, CDR1 LGHNA and CDR2 YNFKEQ. The V end was cut by 1 base, the J end by 4 bases, with 17 bases between. This CDR3 contains 17 residues. CDR3 loop: CASSQGEGKGENQPQHF. The DNA of the CDR3 is TGTGCCAGCAGCCAAGGCGAGGGTAAGGGGGAAAATCAGCCCCAGCATTTT.

This chain uses TRBV5-1 with TRBJ1-1; no clear D. From germline, CDR1 is SGHRS and CDR2 YFSETQ. CDR3 length: 14 residues. V lost 0 bases and J lost 10, with 16 bases in between. The chain's CDR3 is CASSLVAATGLAFF. Written as DNA, the CDR3 is TGCGCCAGCAGCTTGGTAGCAGCTACTGGGCTAGCTTTCTTT.

The genes are TRBV5-1 and TRBJ2-1; 10 bases map to TRBD2. After removal of 4 bases from V and 2 bases from J, the junction contained 6 bases not matched to a gene. CDR1 is SGHRS, CDR2 YFSETQ, per germline. This CDR3 comprises 16 residues. CDR3 sequence: CASSLIAGGTYNEQFF. The CDR3, as DNA: TGCGCCAGCAGCCTAATAGCGGGAGGCACCTACAATGAGCAGTTCTTC.

This clone has just one count. This chain connects TRBV28 to TRBJ2-4; 8 bases map to TRBD1. Looked up from germline, CDR1 is MDHEN and CDR2 is SYDVKM. This CDR3 region has 15 residues. Losses at the gene ends were 5 bases for V and 1 base for J; bases not matched to a gene: 4. CDR3 DNA sequence: TGTGCCAGCAGTGCTCAGGGGGCTGCCAAAAACATTCAGTACTTC. Translation gives CASSAQGAAKNIQYF.

The chain is built from TRBV28 and TRBJ1-2, with TRBD1 identical over 11 bases. Germline loops: CDR1 MDHEN, CDR2 SYDVKM. Germline trimming cut 5 bases from V and 4 bases from J; bases unmatched to any gene: 6. The CDR3 is made up of 15 amino acids. CDR3 DNA: TGTGCCAGCAGTCCCGGGACAGGGGGTCTCTATGGCTACACCTTC. It codes for CASSPGTGGLYGYTF.

The chain combines TRBV28 with TRBJ2-5, with TRBD1 identical over 7 bases. The ends lost 1 base at V and 1 base at J; junction bases unmatched: 6. This CDR3 region has 16 residues. CDR1 and CDR2 from the germline V gene are MDHEN and SYDVKM. As DNA, the CDR3 is TGTGCCAGCAGTTTATTCCGGGGACAGCTCCAAGAGACCCAGTACTTC. Its protein product is CASSLFRGQLQETQYF. Full variable domain (missing parts from reference TRBV28 and TRBJ2-5): DVKVTQSSRYLVKRTGEKVFLECVQDMDHENMFWYRQDPGLGLRLIYFSYDVKMKEKGDIPEGYSVSREKKERFSLILESASTNQTSMYLCASSLFRGQLQETQYFGPGTRLLVL.

This clone turned up a few times. This chain connects TRBV7-2 to TRBJ1-2; D gene ambiguous. The CDR3 loop spans 12 amino acids. CDR1 and CDR2 from the germline V gene are SGHTA and FQGNSA. Trimming pared 1 base from V and 9 bases from J, leaving 9 bases between. DNA of the CDR3: TGTGCCAGCAGCTTAGATTTTGGGAGCTACACCTTC. Translating it yields CASSLDFGSYTF. Combining the CDR3 with reference TRBV7-2 and TRBJ1-2 gives the whole variable domain GAGVSQSPSNKVTEKGKDVELRCDPISGHTALYWYRQSLGQGLEFLIYFQGNSAPDKSGLPSDRFSAERTGGSVSTLTIQRTQQEDSAVYLCASSLDFGSYTFGSGTRLTVV.

The chain employs TRBV28 and TRBJ2-5; 13 nucleotides agree with TRBD2. Germline CDR1 is MDHEN and CDR2 is SYDVKM. J lost 5 bases, V lost 5 bases, and 5 bases had no gene match. The CDR3 runs 15 residues. Written as DNA, the CDR3 is TGTGCCAGCAGTACCCCGACTAGCGGGAGGGAGACCCAGTACTTC. Translated, it gives CASSTPTSGRETQYF.

Details on this clone: At one end, the junction sequence differs from germline, possibly due to a read error. V and J are TRBV7-3 and TRBJ2-3; D might be TRBD1 (6 bases). Germline V lookup: CDR1 SGHTA, CDR2 FQGTGA. The CDR3 runs 15 residues. The chain's CDR3 is CANSPNRVSTDTQYF. The CDR3, as DNA: TGTGCCAACAGCCCAAACAGGGTGAGCACAGATACGCAGTATTTT.

On this clone itself: A junction boundary mismatches the germline segment, possibly from a read error. CDR3 sequence (DNA): TGCGCCAGCAGCTCCAACCAAGTAGGGACAACGAACACCGAAGCTTTCTTT. Its translation is CASSSNQVGTTNTEAFF. V and J are TRBV5-1 and TRBJ1-1, with a tentative D call TRBD1 (6 bases). This CDR3 region has 17 residues. Looked up from germline, CDR1 is SGHRS and CDR2 is YFSETQ.

The V and J genes are TRBV5-4 and TRBJ2-5; the match to TRBD2 covers 14 bases. The CDR3 has 15 residues. The ends lost 5 bases at V and 5 bases at J; junction bases unmatched: 5. The germline V gene encodes CDR1 SGHNT and CDR2 YYREEE (reference sequence). CDR3 DNA: TGTGCCAGCAGATCCGGGACTAGCGGGAGTGAGACCCAGTACTTC. This encodes CASRSGTSGSETQYF. The whole variable domain, filled in from reference TRBV5-4 and TRBJ2-5, reads ETGVTQSPTHLIKTRGQQVTLRCSSQSGHNTVSWYQQALGQGPQFIFQYYREEENGRGNFPPRFSGLQFPNYSSELNVNALELDDSALYLCASRSGTSGSETQYFGPGTRLLVL.

The chain couples TRBV6-5 to TRBJ2-3, with 10 positions matching TRBD2. CDR3 length equals 15 residues. The trim removed 6 bases at V and 4 bases at J, leaving 7 bases unmatched. Germline V lookup: CDR1 MNHEY, CDR2 SVGAGI. The CDR3 sequence is CASSDPSGRADTQYF. The CDR3 DNA follows: TGTGCCAGCAGCGATCCTAGCGGGAGAGCAGATACGCAGTATTTT.

This chain joins TRBV7-9 and TRBJ1-2; D gene unclear. From germline, CDR1 is SEHNR and CDR2 FQNEAQ (reference sequence). The length of the CDR3 is 12 residues. Trimming cost V 3 bases and J 2 bases, with 4 bases left between them. The CDR3 here is CASSFGNYGYTF. CDR3 bases: TGTGCCAGCAGCTTCGGGAACTATGGCTACACCTTC.

The chain employs TRBV4-2 and TRBJ2-4; no clear D. The CDR3 spans 12 residues. Trimming stripped 2 bases from V and 7 bases from J, with 6 bases between. The germline V gene encodes CDR1 LGHNA and CDR2 YNFKEQ. The CDR3: CASSQSQNIQYF. In DNA, the CDR3 is TGTGCCAGCAGCCAAAGTCAGAACATTCAGTACTTC.

This chain links TRBV5-4 with TRBJ2-2; weak D call: TRBD2 (7 bases). The CDR3 length is 16 residues. Germline values: CDR1 SGHNT, CDR2 YYREEE (reference sequence). V was cut by 5 bases and J by 2 bases, with 16 bases left in between. The CDR3 DNA reads as TGTGCCAGCAGGAAGGGGGGGACAACTAACACCGGGGAGCTGTTTTTT. Residues: CASRKGGTTNTGELFF.

This sequence joins TRBV5-1 and TRBJ2-7; TRBD2 aligns across 12 bases. Germline V gene lookup returns CDR1 SGHRS and CDR2 YFSETQ. The CDR3 runs to 15 residues. V was clipped by 0 bases and J by 4 bases; unmatched bases: 2. The DNA of the CDR3 is TGCGCCAGCAGCTTGGACGGGACTAGCGGGTACGAGCAGTACTTC. Protein sequence: CASSLDGTSGYEQYF. The entire variable domain, with the rest obtained from reference TRBV5-1 and TRBJ2-7, is as follows: KAGVTQTPRYLIKTRGQQVTLSCSPISGHRSVSWYQQTPGQGLQFLFEYFSETQRNKGNFPGRFSGRQFSNSRSEMNVSTLELGDSALYLCASSLDGTSGYEQYFGPGTRLTVT.

The rearrangement uses TRBV6-6 and TRBJ1-4; 8 bases are shared with TRBD1. J was trimmed by 5 bases and V by 7 bases; bases with no gene match: 9. CDR3 length: 15 amino acids. Germline assignment: CDR1 MNHNY and CDR2 SVGAGI (reference sequence). The CDR3 loop reads CASTSGRQGNEKLFF. The CDR3 DNA follows: TGTGCCAGCACTTCAGGAAGACAGGGGAATGAAAAACTGTTTTTT.